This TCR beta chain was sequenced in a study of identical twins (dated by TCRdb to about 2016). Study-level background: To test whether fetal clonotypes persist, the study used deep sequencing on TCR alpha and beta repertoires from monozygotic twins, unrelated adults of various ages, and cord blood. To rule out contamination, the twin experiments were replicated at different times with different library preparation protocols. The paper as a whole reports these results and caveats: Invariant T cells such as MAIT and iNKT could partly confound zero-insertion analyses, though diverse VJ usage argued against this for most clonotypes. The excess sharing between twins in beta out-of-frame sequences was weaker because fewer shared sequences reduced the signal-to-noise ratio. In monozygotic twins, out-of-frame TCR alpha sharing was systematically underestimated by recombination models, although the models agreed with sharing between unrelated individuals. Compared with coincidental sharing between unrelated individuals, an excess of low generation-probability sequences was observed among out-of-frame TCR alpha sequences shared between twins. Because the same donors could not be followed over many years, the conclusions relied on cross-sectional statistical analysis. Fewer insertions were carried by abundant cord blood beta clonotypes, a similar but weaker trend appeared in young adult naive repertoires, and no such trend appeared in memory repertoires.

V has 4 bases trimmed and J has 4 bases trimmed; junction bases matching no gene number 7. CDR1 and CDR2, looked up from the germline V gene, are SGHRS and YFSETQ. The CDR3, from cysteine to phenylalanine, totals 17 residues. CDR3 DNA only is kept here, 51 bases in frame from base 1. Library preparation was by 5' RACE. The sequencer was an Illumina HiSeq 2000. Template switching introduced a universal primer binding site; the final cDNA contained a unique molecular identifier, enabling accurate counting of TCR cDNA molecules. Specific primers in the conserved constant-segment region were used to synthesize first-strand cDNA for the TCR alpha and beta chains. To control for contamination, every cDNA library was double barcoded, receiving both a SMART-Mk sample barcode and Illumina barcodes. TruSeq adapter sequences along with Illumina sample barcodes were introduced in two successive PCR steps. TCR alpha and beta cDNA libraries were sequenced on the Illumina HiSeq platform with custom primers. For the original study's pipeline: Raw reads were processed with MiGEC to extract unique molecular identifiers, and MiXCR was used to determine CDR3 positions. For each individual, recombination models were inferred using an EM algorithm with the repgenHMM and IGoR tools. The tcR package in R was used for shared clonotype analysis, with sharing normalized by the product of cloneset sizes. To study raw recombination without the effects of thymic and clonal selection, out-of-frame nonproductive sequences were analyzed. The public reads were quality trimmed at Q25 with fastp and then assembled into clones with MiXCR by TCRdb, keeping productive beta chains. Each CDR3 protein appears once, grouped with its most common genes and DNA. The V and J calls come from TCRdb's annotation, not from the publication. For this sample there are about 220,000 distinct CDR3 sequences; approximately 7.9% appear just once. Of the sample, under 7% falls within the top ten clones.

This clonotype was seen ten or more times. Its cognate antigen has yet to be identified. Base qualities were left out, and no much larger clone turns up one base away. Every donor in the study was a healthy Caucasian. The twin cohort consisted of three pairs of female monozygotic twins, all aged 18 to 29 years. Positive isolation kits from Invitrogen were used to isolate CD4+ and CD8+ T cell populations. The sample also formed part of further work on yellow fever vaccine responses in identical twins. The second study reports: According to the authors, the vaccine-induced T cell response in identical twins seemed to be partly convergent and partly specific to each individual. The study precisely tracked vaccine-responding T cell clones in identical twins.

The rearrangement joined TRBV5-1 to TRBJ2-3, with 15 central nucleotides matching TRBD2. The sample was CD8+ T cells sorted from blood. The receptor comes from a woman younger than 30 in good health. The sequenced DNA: TGCGCCAGCAGCCTAAAAGGACTAGCGGGGGGGCCAGATACGCAGTATTTT. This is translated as CASSLKGLAGGPDTQYF. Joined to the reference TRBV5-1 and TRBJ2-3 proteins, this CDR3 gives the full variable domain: KAGVTQTPRYLIKTRGQQVTLSCSPISGHRSVSWYQQTPGQGLQFLFEYFSETQRNKGNFPGRFSGRQFSNSRSEMNVSTLELGDSALYLCASSLKGLAGGPDTQYFGPGTRLTVL.